Sequencing of this T cell receptor beta chain was carried out in a study of neurological immune-mediated disorders. Germline V CDR1 and CDR2: MNHNY, SVGAGI (reference sequence). The CDR3 is 15 amino acids. TCRdb recomputed calls from the 5' RACE reads with MiXCR, one row per CDR3 protein. This table has 50,000 to 75,000 distinct CDR3 sequences, 12% appearing once. Study-wide results and caveats: CDR3 amino acid sequences found in expanded clones were never shared across subjects, suggesting private repertoires in all groups.

This clonotype has ten or more counts. The antigen is unknown. A read error may account for a junction end that differs from germline. PBMCs stored at -80 C, numbering 2 million, were the origin of the unsorted libraries. This clonotype originated in a woman aged 60-70 years with HTLV-1-associated myelopathy (HAM/TSP). The sequenced material came from PBMCs. The chain couples TRBV6-6 to TRBJ1-2, with 9 nucleotides matching TRBD1. The CDR3 bases are TGTGCCTCCCGTAAACCGGGACAGGGTTACTACGGCTACACCTTC. Translating it yields CASRKPGQGYYGYTF.